Reported below is one T cell receptor (beta chain). Its antigen is currently unknown. This specimen belongs to a study of T cell responses to AZD1222 COVID-19 vaccine. The study, taken as a whole, reports: Epitopes outside B.1.351 and B.1.1.7 mutated regions reportedly drew nearly half of spike TCRs.

CDR3 length equals 14 residues. V was clipped by 7 bases and J by 0 bases; unmatched bases: 5. Germline loops: CDR1 SNHLY, CDR2 FYNNEI. TCRdb's copy holds only in-frame clones and misses some; the assay was immunoSEQ multiplex PCR. The table has 90,000 to 100,000 clones, around nine tenths seen once; the top ten hold more than 15%. The TCR sequence derives from an adult who received the AZD1222 COVID-19 vaccine. J is TRBJ2-7 and V is TRBV2; 8 nucleotides agree with TRBD1. This material consisted of peripheral blood, taken 28 days after the second AZD1222 dose. CDR3 DNA sequence: TGTGCCAGCAATGGAGGGACAGGCTCCTACGAGCAGTACTTC. Its protein product is CASNGGTGSYEQYF.